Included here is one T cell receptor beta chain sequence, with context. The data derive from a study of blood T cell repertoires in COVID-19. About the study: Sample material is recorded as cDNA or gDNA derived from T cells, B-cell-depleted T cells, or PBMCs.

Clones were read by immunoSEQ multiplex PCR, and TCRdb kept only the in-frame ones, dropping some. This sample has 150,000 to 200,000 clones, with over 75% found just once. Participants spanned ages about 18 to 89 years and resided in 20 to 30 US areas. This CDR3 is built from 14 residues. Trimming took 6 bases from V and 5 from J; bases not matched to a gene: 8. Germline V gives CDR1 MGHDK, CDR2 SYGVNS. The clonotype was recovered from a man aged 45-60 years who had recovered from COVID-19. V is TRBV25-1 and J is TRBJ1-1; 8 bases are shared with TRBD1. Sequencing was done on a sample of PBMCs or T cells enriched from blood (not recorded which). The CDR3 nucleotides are TGTGCCAGCAGGGGCCAGGGGGCAAGGACTGAAGCTTTCTTT. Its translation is CASRGQGARTEAFF.